Below, one T cell receptor beta chain is given with its context. Antigen specificity is unknown. TCR beta libraries were prepared from cDNA with unique molecular identifiers. Once 1 to 10 million T cells were used, about 510,000 cDNA molecules resulted. TCRdb reprocessed the PCR reads via MiXCR and lists one record per CDR3 protein. The sample lists 700,000 to 900,000 distinct CDR3 sequences; under 60% were seen once. These data come from a study of post-analysis software for immune sequencing data. Findings and limits, study-wide: TRBV5-6, TRBV5-1 and TRBV20-1 were among roughly 5 TRBV segments more frequent in patients than controls. Analysis by F measure revealed that same-batch samples clustered strongly together. Comparison with controls showed significantly lower normalized Chao1 diversity in multiple sclerosis patients.

This CDR3 comprises 14 residues. The germline V and J ends were trimmed by 2 bases and 6 bases, with 11 bases remaining between them. Germline V gene data show CDR1 as MNHEY and CDR2 as SVGAGI. This sequence originates from a girl aged 5-17 years with multiple sclerosis. The sample comprised blood. This rearrangement joins TRBV6-5 to TRBJ2-1; D not certain. The CDR3 loop is CASSYRLGANEQFF. The DNA for the CDR3 is TGTGCCAGCAGTTACCGCCTGGGTGCCAATGAGCAGTTCTTC.